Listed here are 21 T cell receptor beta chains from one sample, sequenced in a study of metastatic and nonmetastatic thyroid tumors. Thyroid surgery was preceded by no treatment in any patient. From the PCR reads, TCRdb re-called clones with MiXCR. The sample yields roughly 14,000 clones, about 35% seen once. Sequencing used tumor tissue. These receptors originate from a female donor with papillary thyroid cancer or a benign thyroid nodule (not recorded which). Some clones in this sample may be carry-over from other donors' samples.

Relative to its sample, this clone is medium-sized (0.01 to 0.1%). The CDR3: CASRPPGQRSYGYTF. The CDR3, as DNA: TGTGCCAGCCGACCTCCGGGACAGAGGTCTTATGGCTACACCTTC. The chain is built from TRBV12-3 or TRBV12-4 and TRBJ1-2, with TRBD1 matching 7 bases. CDR3 size: 15 residues. After removal of 8 bases from V and 5 bases from J, the junction contained 14 bases not matched to a gene.

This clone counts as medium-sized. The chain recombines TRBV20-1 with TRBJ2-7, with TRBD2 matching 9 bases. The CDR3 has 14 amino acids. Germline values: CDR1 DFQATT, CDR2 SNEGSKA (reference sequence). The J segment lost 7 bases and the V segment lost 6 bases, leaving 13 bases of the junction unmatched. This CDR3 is CSAPSGAGGWEQYF. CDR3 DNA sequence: TGCAGTGCACCTAGCGGGGCGGGAGGCTGGGAGCAGTACTTC.

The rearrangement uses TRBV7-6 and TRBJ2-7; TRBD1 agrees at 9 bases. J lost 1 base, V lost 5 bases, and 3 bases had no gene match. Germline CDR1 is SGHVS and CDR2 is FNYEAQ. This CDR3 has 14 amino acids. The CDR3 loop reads CASSPDRGSYEQYF. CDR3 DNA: TGTGCCAGCAGCCCGGACAGGGGATCCTACGAGCAGTACTTC.

The CDR3 loop is CAWSVRLGAYEQYF. In nucleotides, the CDR3 is TGTGCCTGGAGTGTACGACTGGGGGCCTACGAGCAGTACTTC. V gene TRBV30 combines with J gene TRBJ2-7; either TRBD1 or TRBD2 may fit D (5 bases each). The germline V gene encodes CDR1 GTSNPN and CDR2 SVGIG (reference sequence). With 0 bases removed from V and 2 bases from J, the gap between germline ends came to 11 bases. The CDR3 covers 14 residues.

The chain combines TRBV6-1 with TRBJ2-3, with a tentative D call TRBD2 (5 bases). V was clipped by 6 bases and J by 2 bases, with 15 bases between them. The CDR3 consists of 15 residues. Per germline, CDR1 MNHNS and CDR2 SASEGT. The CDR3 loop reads CASSPLGGHTDTQYF. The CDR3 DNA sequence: TGTGCCAGCAGCCCGCTAGGAGGCCACACAGATACGCAGTATTTT.

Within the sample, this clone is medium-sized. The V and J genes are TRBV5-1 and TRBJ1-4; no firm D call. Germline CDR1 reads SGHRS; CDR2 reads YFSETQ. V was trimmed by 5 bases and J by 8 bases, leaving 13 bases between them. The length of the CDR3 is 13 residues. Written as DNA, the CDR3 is TGCGCCAGCAGTCCACTCGGGGAGGAAAAACTGTTTTTT. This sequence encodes CASSPLGEEKLFF.

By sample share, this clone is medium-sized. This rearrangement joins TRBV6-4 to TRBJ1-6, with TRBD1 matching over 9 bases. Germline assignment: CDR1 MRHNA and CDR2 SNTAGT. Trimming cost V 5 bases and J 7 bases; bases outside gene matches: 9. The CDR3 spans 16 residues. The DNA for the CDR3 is TGTGCCAGCAGTTACAGCCCGGGACAGGGAAATTCACCCCTCCACTTT. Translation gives CASSYSPGQGNSPLHF.

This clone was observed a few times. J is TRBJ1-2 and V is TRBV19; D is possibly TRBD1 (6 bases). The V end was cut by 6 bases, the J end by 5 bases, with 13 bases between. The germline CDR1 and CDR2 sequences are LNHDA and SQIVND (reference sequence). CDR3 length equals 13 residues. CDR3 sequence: CASRPEGGYGYTF. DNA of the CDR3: TGTGCCAGTAGGCCCGAGGGGGGTTATGGCTACACCTTC.

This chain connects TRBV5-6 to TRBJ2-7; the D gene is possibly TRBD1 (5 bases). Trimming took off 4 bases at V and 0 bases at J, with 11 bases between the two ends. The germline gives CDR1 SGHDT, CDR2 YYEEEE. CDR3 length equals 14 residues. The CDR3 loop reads CASSPGGHSYEQYF. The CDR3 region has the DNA TGTGCCAGCAGCCCTGGCGGACACTCCTACGAGCAGTACTTC. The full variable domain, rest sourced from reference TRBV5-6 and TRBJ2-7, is DAGVTQSPTHLIKTRGQQVTLRCSPKSGHDTVSWYQQALGQGPQFIFQYYEEEERQRGNFPDRFSGHQFPNYSSELNVNALLLGDSALYLCASSPGGHSYEQYFGPGTRLTVT.

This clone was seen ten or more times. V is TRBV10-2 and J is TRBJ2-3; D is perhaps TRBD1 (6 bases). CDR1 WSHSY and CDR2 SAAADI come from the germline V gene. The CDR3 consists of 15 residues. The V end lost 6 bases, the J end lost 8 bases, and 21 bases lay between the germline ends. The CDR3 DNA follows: TGCGCCAGCAGCATAGGGGGACAAGTATTGGGTACGCAGTATTTT. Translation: CASSIGGQVLGTQYF.

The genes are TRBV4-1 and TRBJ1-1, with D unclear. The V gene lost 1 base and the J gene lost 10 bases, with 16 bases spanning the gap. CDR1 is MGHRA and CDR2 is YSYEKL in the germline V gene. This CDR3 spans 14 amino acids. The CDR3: CASSQASLPRTAFF. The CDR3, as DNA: TGCGCCAGCAGCCAAGCAAGTTTGCCCCGAACAGCTTTCTTT.

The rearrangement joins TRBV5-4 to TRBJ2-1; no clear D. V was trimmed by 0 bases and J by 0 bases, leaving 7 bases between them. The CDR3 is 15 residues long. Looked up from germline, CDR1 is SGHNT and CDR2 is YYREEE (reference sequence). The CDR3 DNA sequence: TGTGCCAGCAGCTTGGGGGGTAGCTCCTACAATGAGCAGTTCTTC. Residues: CASSLGGSSYNEQFF.

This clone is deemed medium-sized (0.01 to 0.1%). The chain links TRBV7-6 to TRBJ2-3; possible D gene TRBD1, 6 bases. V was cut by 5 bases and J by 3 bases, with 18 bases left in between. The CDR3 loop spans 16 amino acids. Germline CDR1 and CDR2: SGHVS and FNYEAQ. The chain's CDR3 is CASSRQQGEITDTQYF. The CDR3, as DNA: TGTGCCAGCAGCAGACAACAGGGAGAGATAACAGATACGCAGTATTTT.

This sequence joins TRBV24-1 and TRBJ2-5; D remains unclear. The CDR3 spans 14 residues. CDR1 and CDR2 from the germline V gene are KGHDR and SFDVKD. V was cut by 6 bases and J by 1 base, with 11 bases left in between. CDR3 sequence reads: CATSNEGPQETQYF. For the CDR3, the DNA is TGTGCCACCAGTAATGAAGGGCCCCAAGAGACCCAGTACTTC.

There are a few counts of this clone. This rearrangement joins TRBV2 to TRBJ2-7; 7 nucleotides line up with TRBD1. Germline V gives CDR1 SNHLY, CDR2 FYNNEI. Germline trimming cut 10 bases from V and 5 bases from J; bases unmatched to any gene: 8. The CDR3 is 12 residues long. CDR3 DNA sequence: TGTGCCACTTCTTCCGGGACAGACGAGCAGTACTTC. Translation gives CATSSGTDEQYF.

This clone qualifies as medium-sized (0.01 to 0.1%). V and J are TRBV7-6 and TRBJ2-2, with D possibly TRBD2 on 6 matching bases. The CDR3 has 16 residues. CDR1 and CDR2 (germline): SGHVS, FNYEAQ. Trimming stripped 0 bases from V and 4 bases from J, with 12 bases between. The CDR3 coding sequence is TGTGCCAGCAGCTTAGCGGTTCAGGGAGGCACCGGGGAGCTGTTTTTT. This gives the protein CASSLAVQGGTGELFF.

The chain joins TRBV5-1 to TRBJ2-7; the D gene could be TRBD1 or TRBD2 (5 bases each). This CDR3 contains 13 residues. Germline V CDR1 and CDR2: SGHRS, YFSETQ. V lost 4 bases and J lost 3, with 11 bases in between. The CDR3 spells CASSPGTNYEQYF. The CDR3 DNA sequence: TGCGCCAGCAGCCCCGGGACCAACTACGAGCAGTACTTC.

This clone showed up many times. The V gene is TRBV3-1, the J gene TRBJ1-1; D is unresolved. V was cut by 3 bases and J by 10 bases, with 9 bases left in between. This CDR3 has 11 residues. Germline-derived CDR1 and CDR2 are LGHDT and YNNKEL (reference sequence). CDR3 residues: CASSHVGGAFF. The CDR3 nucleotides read TGTGCCAGCAGCCACGTTGGTGGAGCTTTCTTT.

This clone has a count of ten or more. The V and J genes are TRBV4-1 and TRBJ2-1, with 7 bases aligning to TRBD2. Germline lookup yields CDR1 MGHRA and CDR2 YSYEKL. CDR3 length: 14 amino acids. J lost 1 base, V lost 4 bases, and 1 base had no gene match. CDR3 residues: CASSRGGSYNEQFF. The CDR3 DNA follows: TGCGCCAGCAGCCGGGGGGGTTCCTACAATGAGCAGTTCTTC.

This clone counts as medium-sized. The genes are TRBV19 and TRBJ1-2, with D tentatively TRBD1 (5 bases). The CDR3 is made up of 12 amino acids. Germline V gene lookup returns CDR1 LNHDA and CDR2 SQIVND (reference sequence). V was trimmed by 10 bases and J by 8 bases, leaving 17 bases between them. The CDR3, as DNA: TGTGCCACCCGCCGGGACGGTAAGGGCTACACCTTC. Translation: CATRRDGKGYTF. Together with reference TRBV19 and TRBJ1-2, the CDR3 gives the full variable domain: DGGITQSPKYLFRKEGQNVTLSCEQNLNHDAMYWYRQDPGQGLRLIYYSQIVNDFQKGDIAEGYSVSREKKESFPLTVTSAQKNPTAFYLCATRRDGKGYTFGSGTRLTVV.

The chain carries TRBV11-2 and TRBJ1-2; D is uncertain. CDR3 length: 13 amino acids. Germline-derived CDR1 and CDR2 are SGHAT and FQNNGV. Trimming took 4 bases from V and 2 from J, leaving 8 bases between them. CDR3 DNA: TGTGCCAGCAGCTCTGGACGGAACTATGGCTACACCTTC. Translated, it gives CASSSGRNYGYTF.